These 26 T cell receptor beta chains share one sample of origin, sequenced in a study of cytomegalovirus exposure and HLA in healthy donors. Primers for the PCR totalled 60 Vbeta and 13 Jbeta. Repertoires were generated with immunoSEQ multiplex PCR, while TCRdb's copy carries only in-frame clones and drops some. Of approximately 180,000 clones listed, just over 70% are singletons. Sample: PBMCs. The source is a human donor in good health.

The CDR3 DNA is TGTGCCAGCTCACCAGGACAGGGGGCTTCCTACGAGCAGTACTTC. This translates into CASSPGQGASYEQYF. This chain links TRBV18 with TRBJ2-7; TRBD1 aligns across 11 bases. CDR3 length equals 15 residues. V gave up 2 bases and J gave up 1 base; unmatched junction bases: 1. The germline gives CDR1 KGHSH, CDR2 LQKENI.

The CDR3: CASSLSPGFAFF. The CDR3, as DNA: TGTGCCAGCAGCTTGTCCCCGGGGTTTGCTTTCTTT. V is TRBV5-4 and J is TRBJ1-1; no reliable D call. The CDR3 is 12 amino acids. Deletions cut 1 base from V and 11 bases from J, with 12 bases between. The germline V gene has CDR1 SGHNT and CDR2 YYREEE (reference sequence).

The chain combines TRBV6-6 with TRBJ1-1, with 9 positions matching TRBD1. The CDR3 has 15 amino acids. The junction had 2 bases not matched to a gene; V was cut back by 2 bases and J by 1 base. CDR1 MNHNY and CDR2 SVGAGI come from the germline V gene (reference sequence). The CDR3 nucleotides read TGTGCCAGCAGTTACGGGACAGGGACGAACACTGAAGCTTTCTTT. Its protein is CASSYGTGTNTEAFF.

The genes are TRBV7-9 and TRBJ2-3, with TRBD2 matching 8 bases. CDR1 and CDR2 (germline): SEHNR, FQNEAQ (reference sequence). This CDR3 has 12 residues. Trimming cost V 6 bases and J 11 bases; bases outside gene matches: 7. The CDR3, as DNA: TGTGCCAGCAGTCCAGCGGGGGAAAGGCAGTATTTT. Translation: CASSPAGERQYF. Supplemented by reference TRBV7-9 and TRBJ2-3, the full variable domain reads DTGVSQNPRHKITKRGQNVTFRCDPISEHNRLYWYRQTLGQGPEFLTYFQNEAQLEKSRLLSDRFSAERPKGSFSTLEIQRTEQGDSAMYLCASSPAGERQYFGPGTRLTVL.

This chain links TRBV19 with TRBJ1-5; D might be TRBD1 (6 bases). Germline-derived CDR1 and CDR2 are LNHDA and SQIVND (reference sequence). V lost 6 bases and J lost 0, with 12 bases in between. The CDR3 sequence is 15 residues long. The CDR3 here is CASSQDSNSNQPQHF. CDR3 in DNA: TGTGCCAGTAGCCAGGACAGTAATAGCAATCAGCCCCAGCATTTT.

The chain uses TRBV5-1 and TRBJ2-1, with 7 bases that match TRBD2. Germline V gene data show CDR1 as SGHRS and CDR2 as YFSETQ. Losses at the gene ends were 0 bases for V and 0 bases for J; bases not matched to a gene: 3. This CDR3 is built from 16 residues. CDR3 DNA: TGCGCCAGCAGCTTGGAGCGGGGCCTCTCCTACAATGAGCAGTTCTTC. As protein: CASSLERGLSYNEQFF. Combining the CDR3 with reference TRBV5-1 and TRBJ2-1 gives the whole variable domain KAGVTQTPRYLIKTRGQQVTLSCSPISGHRSVSWYQQTPGQGLQFLFEYFSETQRNKGNFPGRFSGRQFSNSRSEMNVSTLELGDSALYLCASSLERGLSYNEQFFGPGTRLTVL.

The chain combines TRBV10-2 with TRBJ2-1; 9 bases are shared with TRBD2. V lost 2 bases to trimming and J lost 2 bases; unmatched junction nucleotides: 7. This CDR3 contains 17 residues. CDR1 is WSHSY and CDR2 is SAAADI in the germline V gene. As DNA, the CDR3 is TGCGCCAGCAGTGAGACTGGGGGCGGGGGGGCCTACAATGAGCAGTTCTTC. Residues: CASSETGGGGAYNEQFF.

The rearrangement joins TRBV25-1 to TRBJ1-1, with D possibly matching TRBD1 (5 bases). Germline V gene lookup returns CDR1 MGHDK and CDR2 SYGVNS. This CDR3 is built from 13 residues. Deletions cut 4 bases from V and 2 bases from J, with 8 bases between. CDR3 sequence (DNA): TGTGCCAGCAGTGGGGGACTTAACACTGAAGCTTTCTTT. This codes for CASSGGLNTEAFF.

Here the CDR3 DNA reads TGTGCCAGTAACACTGGGGGCAGGGGGATTATGAATGAGCAGTTCTTC. Residues: CASNTGGRGIMNEQFF. This chain links TRBV19 with TRBJ2-1, with TRBD1 matching over 7 bases. The CDR3 contains 16 residues. Trimming removed 7 bases from V and 7 bases from J; junction bases left unmatched: 16. Germline CDR1 is LNHDA and CDR2 is SQIVND (reference sequence).

The chain recombines TRBV27 with TRBJ2-2, with 7 positions matching TRBD2. The CDR3 sequence is 18 residues long. V gave up 6 bases and J gave up 2 bases; unmatched junction bases: 15. Germline lookup yields CDR1 MNHEY and CDR2 SMNVEV (reference sequence). The CDR3 region is CASRVSPWEGTNTGELFF. CDR3 in DNA: TGTGCCAGCAGGGTCTCCCCGTGGGAGGGCACTAACACCGGGGAGCTGTTTTTT.

This clone was picked up many times. The sample holds other DNA sequences that translate to the same CDR3. The chain recombines TRBV5-1 with TRBJ1-1; 7 bases align to TRBD1. Germline loops: CDR1 SGHRS, CDR2 YFSETQ. Trimming at V came to 6 bases and at J to 3 bases, leaving 8 bases not matched to a gene. The CDR3 length is 14 residues. In nucleotides, the CDR3 is TGCGCCAGCACCCAAGCAGGGGGGTACACTGAAGCTTTCTTT. This codes for CASTQAGGYTEAFF.

This CDR3 reads CASRPGTGNSYEQYF. In nucleotides, the CDR3 is TGTGCCAGCAGACCCGGGACAGGGAACTCCTACGAGCAGTACTTC. V and J are TRBV2 and TRBJ2-5, with 9 bases lining up with TRBD1. The DNA end lines up better with TRBJ2-7; the J call may be wrong. Germline values: CDR1 SNHLY, CDR2 FYNNEI. CDR3 size: 15 residues.

V and J are TRBV25-1 and TRBJ1-2; TRBD1 is a possible D gene (5 bases). Germline V gene sequence: CDR1 MGHDK, CDR2 SYGVNS. With 4 bases removed from V and 4 bases from J, the gap between germline ends came to 13 bases. CDR3 size: 14 residues. CDR3 amino acids: CASSGSQGVYGYTF. CDR3 DNA: TGTGCCAGCAGTGGTTCCCAGGGCGTCTATGGCTACACCTTC.

This clone showed up just once. The rearrangement links TRBV6-5 to TRBJ2-2, with D possibly matching TRBD1 (6 bases). This CDR3 has 13 amino acids. Germline assignment: CDR1 MNHEY and CDR2 SVGAGI. V gave up 6 bases and J gave up 4 bases, with 9 bases separating them. As DNA, the CDR3 is TGTGCCAGCAGAGAAGGGGGCACCGGGGAGCTGTTTTTT. It yields the protein CASREGGTGELFF.

This chain connects TRBV7-9 to TRBJ1-1; D gene uncertain. The germline gives CDR1 SEHNR, CDR2 FQNEAQ (reference sequence). The length of the CDR3 is 16 residues. V gave up 0 bases and J gave up 0 bases, with 11 bases separating them. The chain's CDR3 is CASSLAVGGVNTEAFF. The CDR3 DNA is TGTGCCAGCAGCTTAGCTGTAGGTGGAGTGAACACTGAAGCTTTCTTT. Filled out from reference TRBV7-9 and TRBJ1-1, the complete variable domain reads DTGVSQNPRHKITKRGQNVTFRCDPISEHNRLYWYRQTLGQGPEFLTYFQNEAQLEKSRLLSDRFSAERPKGSFSTLEIQRTEQGDSAMYLCASSLAVGGVNTEAFFGQGTRLTVV.

The rearrangement joins TRBV5-4 to TRBJ2-1; TRBD2 matches at 12 bases. The V gene's germline CDR1 is SGHNT and CDR2 YYREEE (reference sequence). The CDR3 length is 13 residues. The J segment lost 9 bases and the V segment lost 7 bases, leaving 5 bases of the junction unmatched. The CDR3: CASGLAGSSEQFF. In DNA, the CDR3 is TGTGCCAGCGGACTAGCGGGGAGCAGTGAGCAGTTCTTC.

J is TRBJ2-3 and V is TRBV7-2; D may be TRBD2 (5 bases). V lost 1 base, J lost 0 bases, and 14 bases lay in between. The germline V gene encodes CDR1 SGHTA and CDR2 FQGNSA. This CDR3 is 17 amino acids long. The CDR3 loop reads CASSLVRGIGSTDTQYF. The DNA for the CDR3 is TGTGCCAGCAGCTTAGTAAGAGGGATCGGCAGCACAGATACGCAGTATTTT.

This clone was seen only a few times. V usage is TRBV6-1 and J usage is TRBJ2-3; 11 bases line up with TRBD2. J was trimmed by 5 bases and V by 5 bases; bases with no gene match: 6. This CDR3 comprises 15 residues. Germline lookup yields CDR1 MNHNS and CDR2 SASEGT. The chain's CDR3 is CASSQLAGDRDTQYF. DNA for the CDR3: TGTGCCAGCAGTCAACTAGCGGGGGATCGAGATACGCAGTATTTT.

The chain joins TRBV6-5 to TRBJ1-1, with D possibly being TRBD1 (6 bases). CDR1 is MNHEY, CDR2 SVGAGI, per germline. V lost 2 bases to trimming and J lost 7 bases, with 20 bases between them. The CDR3 totals 16 residues. Written as DNA, the CDR3 is TGTGCCAGCAGTTACAGACCTGGGACATCCTCTATTGAAGCTTTCTTT. Its protein product is CASSYRPGTSSIEAFF.

The chain joins TRBV7-8 to TRBJ1-5; weak D call: TRBD1 (6 bases). Germline V gives CDR1 SGHVS, CDR2 FQNEAQ. V shed 4 bases and J shed 3 bases, with 10 bases lying between them. The CDR3 contains 14 residues. Written as DNA, the CDR3 is TGTGCCAGCAGCTCAAGGGACAACAATCAGCCCCAGCATTTT. It translates to CASSSRDNNQPQHF.

The rearrangement joins TRBV2 to TRBJ2-3, with D perhaps matching TRBD1 (6 bases). Trimming removed 10 bases from V and 5 bases from J, with 25 bases in between. The CDR3 loop spans 16 amino acids. The germline V gene has CDR1 SNHLY and CDR2 FYNNEI. The CDR3 DNA reads TGTGCCACCCGACAGGATGCGGACGGATGGGGAGATACGCAGTATTTT. Its protein product is CATRQDADGWGDTQYF.

The V and J genes are TRBV15 and TRBJ2-3; D perhaps matches TRBD1 (6 bases). The CDR3 is 12 residues long. Germline-derived CDR1 and CDR2 are LNHNV and YYDKDF (reference sequence). The V gene lost 3 bases and the J gene lost 5 bases, with 6 bases spanning the gap. The CDR3 coding sequence is TGTGCCACCAGCAGCAGGGGAGATACGCAGTATTTT. Its translation: CATSSRGDTQYF.

This clone has more than one count but fewer than ten. The rearrangement links TRBV5-1 to TRBJ1-3; TRBD1 matches at 9 bases. Germline CDR1 SGHRS, CDR2 YFSETQ. Trimming at V came to 4 bases and at J to 4 bases, leaving 9 bases not matched to a gene. The CDR3 runs to 16 residues. The CDR3 sequence: CASSVEQGASGNTIYF. For the CDR3, the DNA is TGCGCCAGCAGCGTTGAACAGGGGGCTTCCGGAAACACCATATATTTT.

The V gene is TRBV14, the J gene TRBJ1-2; no clear D. Trimming shortened V by 4 bases and J by 7 bases, and 13 bases separated the two germline ends. The CDR3 covers 13 residues. Looked up from germline, CDR1 is SGHDN and CDR2 is FVKESK. CDR3 coding DNA: TGTGCCAGCAGCCGGACCCGGGAAGGTGGCTACACCTTC. It codes for CASSRTREGGYTF. The full variable domain, in which reference TRBV14 and TRBJ1-2 provide the parts outside the CDR3, is EAGVTQFPSHSVIEKGQTVTLRCDPISGHDNLYWYRRVMGKEIKFLLHFVKESKQDESGMPNNRFLAERTGGTYSTLKVQPAELEDSGVYFCASSRTREGGYTFGSGTRLTVV.

This rearrangement joins TRBV10-3 to TRBJ1-1; D gene unclear. Germline V gene lookup returns CDR1 ENHRY and CDR2 SYGVKD. The germline V and J ends were trimmed by 6 bases and 3 bases, with 14 bases remaining between them. The CDR3 has 14 amino acids. CDR3 nucleotides: TGTGCCATCAGCAAAGACTACTCGGACACTGAAGCTTTCTTT. This gives the protein CAISKDYSDTEAFF.

This clone has just a few counts. This rearrangement joins TRBV7-8 to TRBJ1-2; D is ambiguous. Deletions cut 5 bases from V and 7 bases from J, with 11 bases between. Germline CDR1 reads SGHVS; CDR2 reads FQNEAQ. This CDR3 region has 12 residues. CDR3 residues: CASSTGRGGYTF. For the CDR3, the DNA is TGTGCCAGCAGCACGGGTCGGGGTGGCTACACCTTC.